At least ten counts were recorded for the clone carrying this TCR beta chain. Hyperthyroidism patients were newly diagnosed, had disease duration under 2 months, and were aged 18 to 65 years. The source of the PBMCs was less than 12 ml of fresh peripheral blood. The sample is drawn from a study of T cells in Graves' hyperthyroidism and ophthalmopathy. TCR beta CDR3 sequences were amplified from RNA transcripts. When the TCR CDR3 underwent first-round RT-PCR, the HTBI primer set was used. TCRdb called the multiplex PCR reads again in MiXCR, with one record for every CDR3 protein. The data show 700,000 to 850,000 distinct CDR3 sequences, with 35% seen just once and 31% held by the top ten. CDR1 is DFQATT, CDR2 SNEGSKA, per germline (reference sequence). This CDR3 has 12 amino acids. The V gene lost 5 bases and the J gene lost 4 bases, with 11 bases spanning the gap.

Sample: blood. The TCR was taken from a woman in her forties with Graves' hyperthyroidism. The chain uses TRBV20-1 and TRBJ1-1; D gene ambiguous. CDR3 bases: TGCAGTGCTCCGGGATTTCGCACTGAAGCTTTCTTT. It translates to CSAPGFRTEAFF.